The 15 T cell receptor beta chains given below trace back to one sample, sequenced in a study of T cell repertoires in cytomegalovirus infection. TCRdb reprocessed the reads with MiXCR, giving one entry per CDR3 protein. The table records around 280,000 distinct CDR3 sequences, around 13% of them present only once. The material sequenced was PBMCs. Receptors were obtained from a human donor in good health (CMV status not recorded). Some clones in this sample may be carry-over from other donors' samples.

This clonotype was recorded a few times. This chain links TRBV9 with TRBJ1-1; TRBD1 aligns across 7 bases. V lost 4 bases and J lost 7; bases outside the gene matches: 16. From germline, CDR1 is SGDLS and CDR2 YYNGEE. CDR3 length equals 16 residues. CDR3 bases: TGTGCCAGCAGCCCCGGGACAGCCCGTAACAGGGGTGAAGCTTTCTTT. It translates to CASSPGTARNRGEAFF.

This clonotype was observed a few times. The V and J genes are TRBV19 and TRBJ2-4; 8 bases are shared with TRBD1. CDR3 length equals 16 residues. V dropped 3 bases and J dropped 3; count of bases not matched to a gene: 7. Germline CDR1 LNHDA, CDR2 SQIVND (reference sequence). CDR3 amino acids: CASSMGTGVDKNIQYF. CDR3 bases: TGTGCCAGTAGTATGGGGACAGGAGTGGACAAAAACATTCAGTACTTC.

This clonotype was seen more than once but under ten times. J is TRBJ1-6 and V is TRBV20-1, with TRBD1 as a possible D gene (6 bases). Germline lookup yields CDR1 DFQATT and CDR2 SNEGSKA (reference sequence). There are 13 residues in the CDR3. Trimming took 0 bases from V and 10 from J, leaving 10 bases between them. The CDR3 region is CSARDIRGSPLHF. The CDR3 DNA sequence: TGCAGTGCTAGAGATATCAGGGGATCACCCCTCCACTTT.

This clonotype was detected a few times. This chain connects TRBV2 to TRBJ1-6, with 7 bases lining up with TRBD1. Germline CDR1 reads SNHLY; CDR2 reads FYNNEI. Trimming cost V 2 bases and J 10 bases; bases outside gene matches: 5. The CDR3 spans 14 residues. CDR3 DNA: TGTGCCAGCAGTGAACAGGGGGTTGGATCACCCCTCCACTTT. Translation: CASSEQGVGSPLHF.

This clonotype has ten or more counts. The V gene is TRBV6-2 or TRBV6-3, the J gene TRBJ2-2; 10 bases map to TRBD2. Unmatched junction bases numbered 5, after V lost 2 bases and J lost 8 bases. Germline V lookup: CDR1 MNHEY, CDR2 SVGEGT. This CDR3 is built from 15 residues. In DNA, the CDR3 is TGTGCCAGCAGTTACCCAGCGGGAGGGTCGGGGGAGCTGTTTTTT. It codes for CASSYPAGGSGELFF.

This chain links TRBV9 with TRBJ2-2, with D perhaps matching TRBD2 (5 bases). The CDR3 extends over 15 amino acids. V was shortened by 2 bases and J by 1 base, with 9 bases between the two germline ends. Germline CDR1 and CDR2: SGDLS and YYNGEE. The CDR3 sequence is CASSVGAENTGELFF. The CDR3 region has the DNA TGTGCCAGCAGCGTGGGAGCGGAGAACACCGGGGAGCTGTTTTTT.

The chain is built from TRBV24-1 and TRBJ2-3; the D is unclear. V shed 3 bases and J shed 6 bases, with 9 bases lying between them. The CDR3 sequence is 13 residues long. The V gene's germline CDR1 is KGHDR and CDR2 SFDVKD. The CDR3: CATSDTTYDTQYF. CDR3 in DNA: TGTGCCACCAGTGATACAACATACGATACGCAGTATTTT.

V is TRBV29-1 and J is TRBJ2-1, with D perhaps TRBD1 or TRBD2 (7 bases each). The germline CDR1 and CDR2 sequences are SQVTM and ANQGSEA. The CDR3 runs to 15 residues. V gave up 1 base and J gave up 10 bases, with 20 bases separating them. CDR3 bases: TGCAGCGTTGAAGGGAAGGGGGCAAATAGCGGGGAGCAGTTCTTC. This encodes CSVEGKGANSGEQFF.

This clonotype has more than one count but fewer than ten. V usage is TRBV29-1 and J usage is TRBJ1-5; D unresolved. Trimming left V 4 bases short and J 0 bases short, with 10 bases between. The CDR3 spans 14 residues. CDR1 is SQVTM, CDR2 ANQGSEA, per germline. The CDR3: CSVGTSSSNQPQHF. The CDR3, as DNA: TGCAGCGTTGGGACTTCCAGTAGCAATCAGCCCCAGCATTTT.

The chain uses TRBV25-1 and TRBJ1-6; TRBD1 aligns across 11 bases. Germline CDR1 reads MGHDK; CDR2 reads SYGVNS. The V and J ends lost 6 bases and 8 bases, in that order; junction bases with no gene match: 15. This CDR3 comprises 18 residues. CDR3 in DNA: TGTGCCAGCAGACCCCAGCGGACAGGGGGCTTCGGGGATTCACCCCTCCACTTT. This encodes CASRPQRTGGFGDSPLHF.

The table lists this clonotype with many counts. The rearrangement uses TRBV12-3 or TRBV12-4 and TRBJ1-2; TRBD1 is a possible D gene (5 bases). V was shortened by 7 bases and J by 4 bases, with 13 bases between the two germline ends. This CDR3 has 13 amino acids. The CDR3 nucleotides are TGTGCCAGCACCTCCCGACAGACCTATGGCTACACCTTC. Its translation: CASTSRQTYGYTF.

The chain employs TRBV4-1 and TRBJ2-7, with D possibly being TRBD1 (7 bases). V gave up 3 bases and J gave up 3 bases, with 15 bases separating them. The CDR3 sequence is 15 residues long. Germline V gene lookup returns CDR1 MGHRA and CDR2 YSYEKL. The CDR3 loop is CASSQRRDSVYEQYF. CDR3 sequence (DNA): TGCGCCAGCAGCCAGCGGAGGGACAGCGTCTACGAGCAGTACTTC.

The table lists this clonotype with a few counts. This rearrangement joins TRBV20-1 to TRBJ2-2; weak D call: TRBD2 (6 bases). Germline V gene data show CDR1 as DFQATT and CDR2 as SNEGSKA (reference sequence). The CDR3 spans 13 residues. Trimming took 0 bases from V and 6 from J, leaving 8 bases between them. CDR3 sequence (DNA): TGCAGTGCTAGAGATCGCGGGGCCGGGGAGCTGTTTTTT. The encoded protein is CSARDRGAGELFF.

This clonotype was seen at least ten times. The chain employs TRBV6-1 and TRBJ2-1; 10 bases match TRBD1. J was trimmed by 7 bases and V by 6 bases; bases with no gene match: 18. Germline assignment: CDR1 MNHNS and CDR2 SASEGT. The CDR3 loop spans 18 amino acids. CDR3 in amino acids: CASSLDRGRGLATNEQFF. CDR3 nucleotides: TGTGCCAGCAGCCTGGACAGGGGGAGAGGACTAGCAACGAATGAGCAGTTCTTC.

In its sample, this clonotype was seen many times. This chain connects TRBV6-5 to TRBJ2-1; 7 bases map to TRBD2. Germline V gene lookup returns CDR1 MNHEY and CDR2 SVGAGI. This CDR3 is built from 14 residues. J gave up 1 base and V 8 bases, and 5 bases lay outside the gene matches. The CDR3 nucleotides are TGTGCCAGCTTGGCCGGGGGGTCCTACAATGAGCAGTTCTTC. This encodes CASLAGGSYNEQFF.